This is a list of T cell receptor beta chains from one sample in a study of early T cells in non-severe SARS-CoV-2 infection. TCRdb re-derived calls from the 5' RACE reads in MiXCR, one entry per CDR3 protein. The sample includes about 35,000 distinct CDR3 sequences, about 3.9% seen only once; the top ten take 5.5% to 6%. The sequenced material came from whole blood. These TCRs come from an adult who was a healthcare worker with PCR-confirmed SARS-CoV-2 infection or an uninfected control (not recorded which). Both conserved end residues are part of each CDR3. Each record gives: D gene, clone size, J gene, V gene, CDR3 protein, CDR3 DNA. D genes are given only for firm matches. Size is stated as how often the clone was seen (once, few, many) or a class if it is expanded.

d_gene: NA; abundance: many; j_gene: TRBJ2-1; v_gene: TRBV14; CDR3aa: CASSQVFVDNEQFF; CDR3nt: TGTGCCAGCAGCCAAGTTTTCGTGGACAATGAGCAGTTCTTC
d_gene: NA; abundance: few; j_gene: TRBJ2-2; v_gene: TRBV5-1; CDR3aa: CASRWGTGELFF; CDR3nt: TGCGCCAGCAGATGGGGAACCGGGGAGCTGTTTTTT
d_gene: NA; abundance: many; j_gene: TRBJ2-3; v_gene: TRBV7-2; CDR3aa: CASSHNALTDTQYF; CDR3nt: TGTGCCAGCAGCCATAATGCCCTCACAGATACGCAGTATTTT
d_gene: NA; abundance: many; j_gene: TRBJ2-7; v_gene: TRBV10-3; CDR3aa: CAIMIPDGYEQYF; CDR3nt: TGTGCCATCATGATCCCGGACGGCTACGAGCAGTACTTC
d_gene: NA; abundance: many; j_gene: TRBJ2-6; v_gene: TRBV4-2; CDR3aa: CASSQDTRSGANVLTF; CDR3nt: TGTGCCAGCAGCCAAGATACCAGGTCCGGGGCCAACGTCCTGACTTTC
d_gene: NA; abundance: medium-sized; j_gene: TRBJ1-2; v_gene: TRBV12-3/TRBV12-4; CDR3aa: CASSFSTLANYGYTF; CDR3nt: TGTGCCAGCAGTTTTAGCACACTAGCTAACTATGGCTACACCTTC
d_gene: TRBD1; abundance: many; j_gene: TRBJ2-1; v_gene: TRBV2; CDR3aa: CASSVDRGNEQFF; CDR3nt: TGTGCCAGCAGTGTAGACAGGGGCAATGAGCAGTTCTTC
d_gene: NA; abundance: many; j_gene: TRBJ1-4; v_gene: TRBV11-2; CDR3aa: CASSLPEGELFF; CDR3nt: TGTGCCAGCAGCCTGCCGGAGGGGGAACTGTTTTTT
d_gene: TRBD2; abundance: many; j_gene: TRBJ2-2; v_gene: TRBV6-4; CDR3aa: CASSNDGGLAGNTANTGELFF; CDR3nt: TGTGCCAGCAGTAATGACGGGGGCCTAGCGGGAAACACCGCGAACACCGGGGAGCTGTTTTTT
d_gene: NA; abundance: many; j_gene: TRBJ1-5; v_gene: TRBV7-9; CDR3aa: CASIRGGSNQPQHF; CDR3nt: TGTGCCAGCATCAGAGGAGGGAGCAATCAGCCCCAGCATTTT
d_gene: TRBD1; abundance: many; j_gene: TRBJ2-7; v_gene: TRBV18; CDR3aa: CASSLTGTGNHEQYF; CDR3nt: TGTGCCAGCTCACTAACCGGGACAGGGAACCACGAGCAGTACTTC
d_gene: NA; abundance: many; j_gene: TRBJ1-2; v_gene: TRBV6-5; CDR3aa: CASSYRVSGGLYGYTF; CDR3nt: TGTGCCAGCAGTTATCGAGTTTCCGGGGGGCTCTATGGCTACACCTTC
d_gene: NA; abundance: many; j_gene: TRBJ2-3; v_gene: TRBV5-1; CDR3aa: CASSPGPSGTDTQYF; CDR3nt: TGCGCCAGCAGCCCGGGACCCTCGGGAACAGATACGCAGTATTTT
d_gene: NA; abundance: many; j_gene: TRBJ1-3; v_gene: TRBV12-3/TRBV12-4; CDR3aa: CASSSQRNTIYF; CDR3nt: TGTGCCAGCAGTTCCCAGAGAAACACCATATATTTT
d_gene: NA; abundance: many; j_gene: TRBJ2-1; v_gene: TRBV20-1; CDR3aa: CSALSKGGGTYNEQFF; CDR3nt: TGCAGTGCTCTATCGAAGGGGGGAGGAACCTACAATGAGCAGTTCTTC
d_gene: TRBD1; abundance: many; j_gene: TRBJ2-5; v_gene: TRBV7-8; CDR3aa: CASSLGQGGFGETQYF; CDR3nt: TGTGCCAGCAGCTTAGGACAGGGTGGTTTTGGGGAGACCCAGTACTTC
d_gene: TRBD2; abundance: few; j_gene: TRBJ2-3; v_gene: TRBV11-2; CDR3aa: CASSRFLTSGGADTQYF; CDR3nt: TGTGCCAGCAGCCGATTCTTGACTAGCGGGGGCGCAGATACGCAGTATTTT